The clone carrying this T cell receptor beta chain was seen a few times. The data were obtained in a study of glioma-infiltrating T cells. Per germline, CDR1 DFQATT and CDR2 SNEGSKA (reference sequence). The CDR3 sequence is 14 residues long. V dropped 5 bases and J dropped 5; count of bases not matched to a gene: 11. The iRepertoire nested amplicon-rescue multiplex PCR amplified TCR alpha and beta CDR3s from RNA. MiXCR was run by TCRdb on the multiplex PCR reads, yielding one entry per CDR3 protein. This sample has about 410,000 distinct CDR3 sequences, with roughly two fifths found just once. The chain recombines TRBV20-1 with TRBJ2-7; 8 bases are a match to TRBD1. Specimen: glioma tissue, nonneoplastic brain tissue, or PBMCs (not recorded which). This clonotype originated in a human donor with low-grade glioma or glioblastoma, undergoing nonglioma brain surgery, or in good health (not recorded which). The CDR3 is CSAATGRGHHEQYF. The CDR3 DNA is TGCAGTGCTGCCACGGGCAGGGGGCACCACGAGCAGTACTTC.